Listed below are T cell receptor beta chains from one sample, sequenced in a study of Graves' ophthalmopathy and Graves' hyperthyroidism. TCRdb processed the multiplex PCR reads anew with MiXCR; each CDR3 protein has one entry. Of approximately 1.2 million distinct CDR3 sequences listed, less than 45% are singletons. The sequencing input was peripheral blood or thyroid tissue (not recorded which). These TCRs come from an adult man with Graves' hyperthyroidism. Both conserved end residues are part of each CDR3. Each record gives: CDR3 DNA, CDR3 protein, J gene, clone size, D gene, CDR3 length, V gene. D genes are given only for firm matches. Part of the rows lack a size; the others show once, few, many or a class for expanded clones.

TGTGCCAGCAGCGCCACCGGGACAGGGTGGAACTATGGCTACACCTTC | CASSATGTGWNYGYTF | TRBJ1-2 | . | TRBD1 | 16 | TRBV7-9
TGTGCCAGCAGCCAAGATCCTGGCACTGAAGCTTTCTTT | CASSQDPGTEAFF | TRBJ1-1 | many | . | 13 | TRBV14
TGTGCCAGTAGTAGGGACCATCAGCCCCAGCATTTT | CASSRDHQPQHF | TRBJ1-5 | many | . | 12 | TRBV19
TGTGCCACCCACTTGGACGGATCTAATGAAAAACTGTTTTTT | CATHLDGSNEKLFF | TRBJ1-4 | many | . | 14 | TRBV2
TGTGCCAGCAGCTTGTTTCAGGGAGTGAACACTGAAGCTTTCTTT | CASSLFQGVNTEAFF | TRBJ1-1 | few | . | 15 | TRBV5-5
TGCAGCATTGGGACGATTCAAGAGACCCAGTACTTC | CSIGTIQETQYF | TRBJ2-5 | . | . | 12 | TRBV29-1
TGTGCCAGCAGCGTGGGACAGAAAAATTCACCCCTCCACTTT | CASSVGQKNSPLHF | TRBJ1-6 | many | TRBD1 | 14 | TRBV5-6
TGTGCCAGCAACCAACCCTCGCGTCGCGGGGAGCTGTTTTTT | CASNQPSRRGELFF | TRBJ2-2 | many | . | 14 | TRBV7-8
TGTGCCAGCAGACCTCAGGGGACGGTATATGGCTACACCTTC | CASRPQGTVYGYTF | TRBJ1-2 | many | . | 14 | TRBV12-3/TRBV12-4
TGTGCCAGCAGCCCCGGACAGGGGGCTTTAACCTTC | CASSPGQGALTF | TRBJ1-2 | many | TRBD1 | 12 | TRBV9
TGTGCCAGCAGCTTCTCGAGTGGGGGTTCTGGAAACACCACATATTTT | CASSFSSGGSGNTTYF | TRBJ1-3 | few | . | 16 | TRBV5-5
TGTGCCAGCAGTTTAGGAATATTCGGACAGGGGGACGGCTACACCTTC | CASSLGIFGQGDGYTF | TRBJ1-2 | . | TRBD1 | 16 | TRBV12-3/TRBV12-4
TGTGCCAGCAGCACTATGAAACTTAGGAGTGAGCAGTACTTC | CASSTMKLRSEQYF | TRBJ2-7 | many | . | 14 | TRBV7-8
TGTGCCACCAGTGACCGGACAGGGGAGGGTGAAAAACTGTTTTTT | CATSDRTGEGEKLFF | TRBJ1-4 | once | TRBD1 | 15 | TRBV24-1
TGTGCCAGCAGCCACAGGGTGGATGGGGCCAACGTCCTGACTTTC | CASSHRVDGANVLTF | TRBJ2-6 | many | . | 15 | TRBV7-2
TGTGCCAGCAGCTCCCGACTTTCCCCGTCCCTGGAGACCCAGTACTTC | CASSSRLSPSLETQYF | TRBJ2-5 | many | . | 16 | TRBV7-2
TGTGCCAGCAGCCTAGCGGGGACCGTAAGGACTGAAGCTTTCTTT | CASSLAGTVRTEAFF | TRBJ1-1 | . | . | 15 | TRBV7-8
TGCAGTGCTAGAAGGACTAGCGGGATCTCCTACGAGCAGTACTTC | CSARRTSGISYEQYF | TRBJ2-7 | . | TRBD2 | 15 | TRBV20-1
TGTGCCAGCAGCTTAGTTATGGGAGGCGCCGGGGAGCTGTTTTTT | CASSLVMGGAGELFF | TRBJ2-2 | . | . | 15 | TRBV7-2
TGTGCCAGCAGCGTTGAAGTAGTTCAGGGCACTGAAGCTTTCTTT | CASSVEVVQGTEAFF | TRBJ1-1 | . | . | 15 | TRBV9
TGTGCCAGCAGTTTCCAACCGGACCGCGGGGAGACCCAGTACTTC | CASSFQPDRGETQYF | TRBJ2-5 | few | . | 15 | TRBV28
TGTGCCATCAAAAAGGGGGAACCGGGACAGGGGTCTTCTGGGGCCAACGTCCTGACTTTC | CAIKKGEPGQGSSGANVLTF | TRBJ2-6 | few | TRBD1 | 20 | TRBV10-3
TGTGCCAGCAGCTTTCGTGGAAACACCTACGAGCAGTACTTC | CASSFRGNTYEQYF | TRBJ2-7 | many | . | 14 | TRBV7-2
TGTGCCAGCGGGGGGAACTATGGCTACACCTTC | CASGGNYGYTF | TRBJ1-2 | many | . | 11 | TRBV2
TGTGCCAGCAGCTCACCCGATACAGGGAAGCAGTACTTC | CASSSPDTGKQYF | TRBJ2-7 | many | . | 13 | TRBV7-8
TGTGCGATCGGGGGGGCCGGTGGCTACACCTTC | CAIGGAGGYTF | TRBJ1-2 | many | . | 11 | TRBV12-3/TRBV12-4
TGTGCCAGCAGTTTATATGTGACGACTAGCGGGGCTTCATGGACCCAGTACTTC | CASSLYVTTSGASWTQYF | TRBJ2-5 | . | TRBD2 | 18 | TRBV12-3/TRBV12-4
TGTGCCAGCAGCTCCTCAATGAACACTGAAGCTTTCTTT | CASSSSMNTEAFF | TRBJ1-1 | many | . | 13 | TRBV19
TGTGCCAGCCGGGAAGACACCGGGGAGCTGTTTTTT | CASREDTGELFF | TRBJ2-2 | many | . | 12 | TRBV2
TGTGCCAGCAGTTACGCAGGATCCCTTGAAGCTTTCTTT | CASSYAGSLEAFF | TRBJ1-1 | many | . | 13 | TRBV6-5
TGTGCCAGCAGTCCGACAGGGCCTGGGGCCAACGTCCTGACTTTC | CASSPTGPGANVLTF | TRBJ2-6 | many | TRBD1 | 15 | TRBV12-3/TRBV12-4